The TCR beta chain under discussion was sequenced for a study of cytomegalovirus exposure and HLA in healthy donors. General observations from the study: The authors judged a highly shared variant cluster likely a sequencing artifact. Per a later analysis, HLA-associated TCR beta chains showed more clonal expansion than other, equally common TCR beta chains. Most TCR sequences were uncommon, yet certain public TCRs appeared in many donors.

This clone was seen just once. Its target is unknown. Trimming stripped 3 bases from V and 6 bases from J, with 14 bases between. Germline lookup yields CDR1 MNHNS and CDR2 SASEGT. This CDR3 contains 15 residues. Use of 60 Vbeta and 13 Jbeta primers characterized the PCR. Profiled with immunoSEQ multiplex PCR; TCRdb holds only in-frame clones, not every one. The repertoire holds some 87,000 clones, 79% seen once, with 2.7% in the top ten. This clonotype was obtained from a man aged 25 to 40 in good health and CMV-seronegative. What was sequenced was PBMCs. The chain couples TRBV6-1 to TRBJ1-4; possibly TRBD1 for D (5 bases). CDR3 sequence: CASSDWGGVHEKLFF. The CDR3 DNA is TGTGCCAGCAGTGATTGGGGGGGGGTACATGAAAAACTGTTTTTT.